The next 21 T cell receptor beta chains were all read from a single sample in a study of beta chain features in type 1 diabetes. Whole-study results and caveats: For Type 1 diabetes patients, all four CD4+ subsets carried TCRB CDR3s that were moderately but significantly shorter.

What these receptors recognize is not known. Expressed TCRB transcripts were sequenced because the entire RNA isolate underwent reverse transcription. Measured with immunoSEQ multiplex PCR; TCRdb has only the in-frame clones, and not every one. Of fewer than 400,000 clones in the sample, roughly a tenth are singletons; the top ten hold 0.9% to 1.1%. Material: central memory CD4+ T cells from blood. The receptors come from a man in his thirties or forties with type 1 diabetes.

V is TRBV10-3 and J is TRBJ2-7, with D maybe TRBD2 (5 bases). CDR3 length: 12 amino acids. With 4 bases removed from V and 5 bases from J, the gap between germline ends came to 9 bases. CDR1 and CDR2 (germline): ENHRY, SYGVKD. The CDR3: CAISATRDEQYF. CDR3 nucleotide sequence: TGTGCCATCAGTGCCACTAGGGACGAGCAGTACTTC.

V is TRBV11-2 and J is TRBJ2-3, with 11 bases that match TRBD2. J was trimmed by 9 bases and V by 5 bases; bases with no gene match: 10. Germline CDR1 reads SGHAT; CDR2 reads FQNNGV. This CDR3 is 15 amino acids long. The CDR3 region has the DNA TGTGCCAGCAGCACCCGAGTAGCGGGGGGGCGAACGCAGTATTTT. Protein: CASSTRVAGGRTQYF.

This clone was picked up a small number of times. The chain joins TRBV20-1 to TRBJ2-7; D may be TRBD2 (6 bases). CDR1 and CDR2 (germline): DFQATT, SNEGSKA (reference sequence). V was shortened by 4 bases and J by 6 bases, with 10 bases between the two germline ends. This CDR3 comprises 11 residues. This CDR3 is CSAKPGVEQYF. DNA of the CDR3: TGCAGTGCTAAGCCGGGGGTCGAGCAGTACTTC.

The J gene is TRBJ1-2, the V gene TRBV19; D is undetermined. Germline CDR1 reads LNHDA; CDR2 reads SQIVND (reference sequence). The CDR3 loop spans 13 amino acids. V lost 3 bases to trimming and J lost 3 bases, with 8 bases between them. For the CDR3, the DNA is TGTGCCAGTAGTATCGACCTCTACTATGGCTACACCTTC. Translation: CASSIDLYYGYTF. The full variable domain, in which reference TRBV19 and TRBJ1-2 provide the parts outside the CDR3, is DGGITQSPKYLFRKEGQNVTLSCEQNLNHDAMYWYRQDPGQGLRLIYYSQIVNDFQKGDIAEGYSVSREKKESFPLTVTSAQKNPTAFYLCASSIDLYYGYTFGSGTRLTVV.

This clone was seen more than once but under ten times. The rearrangement links TRBV7-2 to TRBJ1-1, with D uncertain. This CDR3 spans 13 amino acids. Germline-derived CDR1 and CDR2 are SGHTA and FQGNSA. V gave up 2 bases and J gave up 3 bases, with 7 bases separating them. For the CDR3, the DNA is TGTGCCAGCAGCTTACAGGAAGACACTGAAGCTTTCTTT. Amino acid sequence: CASSLQEDTEAFF. Full variable domain (rest looked up from reference TRBV7-2 and TRBJ1-1): GAGVSQSPSNKVTEKGKDVELRCDPISGHTALYWYRQSLGQGLEFLIYFQGNSAPDKSGLPSDRFSAERTGGSVSTLTIQRTQQEDSAVYLCASSLQEDTEAFFGQGTRLTVV.

DNA of the CDR3: TGTGCCAGCTCACCACGTCTAGCGGGGGATACTAACACCGGGGAGCTGTTTTTT. This encodes CASSPRLAGDTNTGELFF. The rearrangement uses TRBV18 and TRBJ2-2; the match to TRBD2 covers 10 bases. With V trimmed by 1 base and J by 2 bases, 7 bases remained unmatched. This CDR3 region has 18 residues. Germline V lookup: CDR1 KGHSH, CDR2 LQKENI.

This clone was picked up a small number of times. The gene calls are TRBV7-2 and TRBJ1-4, with 8 bases identical to TRBD1. The CDR3 runs to 14 residues. The germline CDR1 and CDR2 sequences are SGHTA and FQGNSA. J was trimmed by 8 bases and V by 5 bases; bases with no gene match: 7. In DNA form, the CDR3 reads TGTGCCAGCAGCCCGACAGGGGTGGGGGAAAAACTGTTTTTT. This codes for CASSPTGVGEKLFF.

As DNA, the CDR3 is TGCGCCAGCAGCCCACGGACTAGGACAGGGGGCGCGTACTACGAGCAGTACTTC. Encoded protein: CASSPRTRTGGAYYEQYF. The chain employs TRBV5-1 and TRBJ2-7, with 11 nucleotides matching TRBD1. CDR1 SGHRS and CDR2 YFSETQ come from the germline V gene. The CDR3 is 18 residues long. V gave up 4 bases and J gave up 3 bases; unmatched junction bases: 15.

A remark on this clone: Other DNA variants within this sample encode the same CDR3. V gene TRBV4-3 combines with J gene TRBJ1-1, with D possibly matching TRBD1 (6 bases). Trimming left V 0 bases short and J 3 bases short, with 8 bases between. The CDR3 contains 14 residues. CDR1 and CDR2 (germline): LGHNA, YSLEER. In DNA, the CDR3 is TGCGCCAGCAGCCAAGAGGCAGGGGACACTGAAGCTTTCTTT. It is translated as CASSQEAGDTEAFF.

This clone was counted between two and nine times. The chain uses TRBV13 and TRBJ1-6; unclear D gene. The CDR3 runs 14 residues. Germline V lookup: CDR1 PRHDT, CDR2 FYEKMQ (reference sequence). V lost 4 bases and J lost 10, with 14 bases in between. CDR3 protein: CASSSTSGQSPLHF. CDR3 bases: TGTGCCAGCAGCTCCACAAGCGGCCAATCACCCCTCCACTTT.

The rearrangement uses TRBV29-1 and TRBJ2-5; a weak D match, TRBD2 (5 bases). Germline CDR1 reads SQVTM; CDR2 reads ANQGSEA. CDR3 size: 11 residues. Deletions cut 6 bases from V and 5 bases from J, with 10 bases between. The DNA for the CDR3 is TGCAGCGTCGGGGTCGGCGAGACCCAGTACTTC. This encodes CSVGVGETQYF.

This clone was picked up a small number of times. This chain links TRBV19 with TRBJ2-7, with D unresolved. The CDR3 is 14 amino acids. Germline assignment: CDR1 LNHDA and CDR2 SQIVND (reference sequence). Deletions cut 5 bases from V and 1 base from J, with 12 bases between. The CDR3 sequence: CASSPRLSSYEQYF. The CDR3 DNA follows: TGTGCCAGTAGTCCTAGGTTATCATCCTACGAGCAGTACTTC.

The chain couples TRBV29-1 to TRBJ2-7, with 8 bases fitting TRBD2. V dropped 4 bases and J dropped 7; count of bases not matched to a gene: 12. The CDR3 covers 14 residues. CDR1 and CDR2 (germline): SQVTM, ANQGSEA. In nucleotides, the CDR3 is TGCAGCGTTGGAGGGCGGGGGGCGATCATGGAGCAGTACTTC. Amino acids: CSVGGRGAIMEQYF.

This clone has just a few counts. CDR3 coding DNA: TGTGCCAGCAGCTTAGGATCCTTTGAGCGGGAGACCCAGTACTTC. Amino acids: CASSLGSFERETQYF. The gene calls are TRBV7-9 and TRBJ2-5; a possible D gene is TRBD2 (5 bases). Trimming took off 1 base at V and 5 bases at J, with 14 bases between the two ends. From germline, CDR1 is SEHNR and CDR2 FQNEAQ (reference sequence). There are 15 residues in the CDR3. Supplemented by reference TRBV7-9 and TRBJ2-5, the full variable domain reads DTGVSQNPRHKITKRGQNVTFRCDPISEHNRLYWYRQTLGQGPEFLTYFQNEAQLEKSRLLSDRFSAERPKGSFSTLEIQRTEQGDSAMYLCASSLGSFERETQYFGPGTRLLVL.

This clone appeared a few times. Other DNA sequences in the sample encode the same CDR3. The V call is TRBV9, the J call TRBJ2-5, with D unclear. Trimming cost V 0 bases and J 5 bases, with 11 bases left between them. Germline V lookup: CDR1 SGDLS, CDR2 YYNGEE. The CDR3 is 14 amino acids. CDR3 sequence (DNA): TGTGCCAGCAGCGTAGCTTCCCTGGGGGAGACCCAGTACTTC. Translated: CASSVASLGETQYF.

The rearrangement joins TRBV7-6 to TRBJ2-7; D is possibly TRBD1 or TRBD2 (6 bases each). Deletions cut 2 bases from V and 3 bases from J, with 11 bases between. The CDR3 consists of 14 residues. Looked up from germline, CDR1 is SGHVS and CDR2 is FNYEAQ. The CDR3 region has the DNA TGTGCCAGCAGCTTAAGGGGGGCAGGCTACGAGCAGTACTTC. Translated, it gives CASSLRGAGYEQYF.

CDR3 loop: CASSDFQGGYTF. DNA for the CDR3: TGTGCCAGCAGTGACTTCCAAGGCGGCTACACCTTC. The V and J genes are TRBV6-4 and TRBJ1-2, with no clear D. Germline V gene sequence: CDR1 MRHNA, CDR2 SNTAGT. This CDR3 is 12 amino acids long. Trimming took 1 base from V and 8 from J, leaving 8 bases between them.

This clone came up a few times. The CDR3 DNA is TGTGCCAGCAGCATGACTAGCGGGGGGGCTCGAAATGAGCAGTTCTTC. It is translated as CASSMTSGGARNEQFF. The rearrangement joins TRBV11-2 to TRBJ2-1; the match to TRBD2 covers 14 bases. Germline loops: CDR1 SGHAT, CDR2 FQNNGV. V lost 5 bases to trimming and J lost 7 bases; unmatched junction nucleotides: 7. This CDR3 is built from 16 residues.

This sequence joins TRBV11-3 and TRBJ2-3; 8 positions match TRBD1. The V gene's germline CDR1 is SGHNT and CDR2 YENEEA. The CDR3 extends over 13 amino acids. V shed 5 bases and J 11 bases; nucleotides not matched to a gene: 9. CDR3 coding DNA: TGTGCCAGCAGCCTCAGTTCCGGACAGGGGCAGTATTTT. Amino acid sequence: CASSLSSGQGQYF.

This chain joins TRBV30 and TRBJ1-5, with 9 bases aligning to TRBD1. Germline loops: CDR1 GTSNPN, CDR2 SVGIG (reference sequence). The junction had 11 bases not matched to a gene; V was cut back by 2 bases and J by 0 bases. The CDR3 runs 18 residues. The CDR3 reads CAWSKGTGQASSNQPQHF. The CDR3 DNA follows: TGTGCCTGGAGTAAGGGGACAGGGCAGGCGTCTAGCAATCAGCCCCAGCATTTT.

The V gene is TRBV27, the J gene TRBJ1-2; 7 bases are a match to TRBD1. CDR3 length: 14 residues. Germline CDR1 MNHEY, CDR2 SMNVEV (reference sequence). V shed 5 bases and J 4 bases; nucleotides not matched to a gene: 7. CDR3 region: CASSQIQGPYGYTF. For the CDR3, the DNA is TGTGCCAGCAGTCAAATACAGGGGCCCTATGGCTACACCTTC.